This T cell receptor (beta chain) derives from a study of T-cell reconstitution after alpha-beta-depleted transplantation in children (dated by TCRdb to the mid-2010s). As for the study more broadly: Using TCR repertoire profiling, the study quantitatively followed how T-cell immune reconstitution unfolded in children after TCRalphabeta/CD19-depleted allogeneic hematopoietic cell transplantation.

This clonotype has just a few counts. Its antigen remains undetermined. At one of its ends the junction is not consistent with the germline gene, which may arise from a read error. Preparation of the library involved PCR. Sequencing was carried out with an Illumina HiSeq 2500. TCR libraries were prepared with molecular barcoding, using unique molecular identifiers to normalize TCRbeta repertoire quantification. TCRdb applied fastp at Q25 and MiXCR to the public reads, then kept only in-frame beta chains. Entries that share a CDR3 protein sequence are merged under the most common genes and DNA. This sample has 600,000 to 700,000 distinct CDR3 sequences in its table, and approximately 17% of those were observed once. Around 0.96% of the sample is held by the ten biggest clonotypes. Via the germline V gene, CDR1 is SGHTA and CDR2 FQGTGA. Inclusive of the bounding cysteine and phenylalanine, the CDR3 is 14 residues long. Only CDR3 DNA remains: 42 bases, in frame from the first base.

The specimen was PBMCs from the stem cell graft donor, collected from the stem cell graft. The rearrangement joined TRBV7-3 to TRBJ1-1; tentative D gene TRBD1, with 6 bases matching. This sequence was found in a human donor who donated a stem cell graft to a child with acute myeloid leukemia. The nucleotides are TGTGCCAGCAGCCTAACGTACAGGGACACTGAAGCTTTCTTT. Protein translation: CASSLTYRDTEAFF.